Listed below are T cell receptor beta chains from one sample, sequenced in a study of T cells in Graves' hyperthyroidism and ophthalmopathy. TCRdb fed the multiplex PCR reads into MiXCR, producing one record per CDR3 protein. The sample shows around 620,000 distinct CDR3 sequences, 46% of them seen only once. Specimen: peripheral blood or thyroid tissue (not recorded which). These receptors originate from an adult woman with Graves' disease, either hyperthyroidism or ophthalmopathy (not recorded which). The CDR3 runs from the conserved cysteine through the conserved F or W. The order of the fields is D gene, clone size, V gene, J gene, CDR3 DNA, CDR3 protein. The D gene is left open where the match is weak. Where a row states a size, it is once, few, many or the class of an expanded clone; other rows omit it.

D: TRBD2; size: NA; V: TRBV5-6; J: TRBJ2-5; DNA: TGTGCCAGCATATGGACTAGCGGAAGTCAGCAAGAGACCCAGTACTTC; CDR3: CASIWTSGSQQETQYF
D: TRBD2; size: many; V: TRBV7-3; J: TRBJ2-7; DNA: TGTGCCAGCAGCTTGGGACTAGGCTACGAGCAGTACTTC; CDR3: CASSLGLGYEQYF
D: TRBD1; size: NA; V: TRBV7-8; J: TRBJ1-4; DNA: TGTGCCAGCAGCCCTCCGGGACAGGATGAAAAACTGTTTTTT; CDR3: CASSPPGQDEKLFF
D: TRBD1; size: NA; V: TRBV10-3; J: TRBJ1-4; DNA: TGTGCCATCAGTTATGACAGGGGGCCCAATGAAAAACTGTTTTTT; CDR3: CAISYDRGPNEKLFF
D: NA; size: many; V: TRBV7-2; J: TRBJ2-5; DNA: TGTGCCAGCAGCCGAGGGCGGAGAAGGGTTGTTGGGGAGACCCAGTACTTC; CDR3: CASSRGRRRVVGETQYF
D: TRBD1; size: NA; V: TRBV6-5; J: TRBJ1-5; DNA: TGTGCCAGCAGAAAAGGGGGCAGGAAGGATCAGCCCCAGCATTTT; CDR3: CASRKGGRKDQPQHF
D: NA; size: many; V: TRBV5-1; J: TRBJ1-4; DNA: TGCGCCAGCAGCTTGGATGGACTGCAGGGAGGTGAAAAACTGTTTTTT; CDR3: CASSLDGLQGGEKLFF
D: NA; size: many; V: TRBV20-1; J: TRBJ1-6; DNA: TGCAGTGCTAGTTCCCAGGGCTTGGGTAATTCACCCCTCCACTTT; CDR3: CSASSQGLGNSPLHF
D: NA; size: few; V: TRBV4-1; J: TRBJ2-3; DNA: TGCGCCAGCAGCCAAGATGCGGTTCGGGCAGGGGCGGTGACAGATACGCAGTATTTT; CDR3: CASSQDAVRAGAVTDTQYF
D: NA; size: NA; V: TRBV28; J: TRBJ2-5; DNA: TGTGCCAGCAGTTTATCGGCGGGCGTTGGGGAGACCCAGTACTTC; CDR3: CASSLSAGVGETQYF
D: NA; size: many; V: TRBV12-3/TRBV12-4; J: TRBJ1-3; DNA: TGTGCCAGCAGTCCGACAAGAAGCTCTGGAAACACCATATATTTT; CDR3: CASSPTRSSGNTIYF
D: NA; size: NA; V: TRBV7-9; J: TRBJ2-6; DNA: TGTGCCAGCTGGGCGGGCGGCGGGGCCAACGTCCTGACTTTC; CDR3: CASWAGGGANVLTF
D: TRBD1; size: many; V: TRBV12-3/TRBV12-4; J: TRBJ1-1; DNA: TGTGCCAGCAGTCTGCGGACAGGGAGACAAGCTTTCTTT; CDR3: CASSLRTGRQAFF
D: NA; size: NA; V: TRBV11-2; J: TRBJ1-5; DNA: TGTGCCAGCAGCTTAGTGAGGCGCTGGGAGACCCAGCATTTT; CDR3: CASSLVRRWETQHF
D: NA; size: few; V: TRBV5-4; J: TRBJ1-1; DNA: TGTGCCAGCAGCTTGGGACCGACTCTAACTGAAGCTTTCTTT; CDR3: CASSLGPTLTEAFF
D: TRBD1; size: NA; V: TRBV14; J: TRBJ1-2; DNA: TGTGCCAGCAGCCAGGGAGCAGGGGGAACTAATGGCTACACCTTC; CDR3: CASSQGAGGTNGYTF
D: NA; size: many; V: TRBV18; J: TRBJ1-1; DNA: TGTGCCAGCTCACCACCACAGTATCTGGACACTGAAGCTTTCTTT; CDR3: CASSPPQYLDTEAFF
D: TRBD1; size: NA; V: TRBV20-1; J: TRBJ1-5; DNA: TGCAGTGCTACACCAGGGGGCTTTGGGCCCCAGCATTTT; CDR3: CSATPGGFGPQHF
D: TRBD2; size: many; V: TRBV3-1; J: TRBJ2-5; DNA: TGTGCCAGCAGCCAGACTAGCGGGAAAGAGACCCAGTACTTC; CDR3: CASSQTSGKETQYF
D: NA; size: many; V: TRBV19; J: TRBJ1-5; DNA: TGTGCCAGTAACCTACAGCAGGCCCATCAGCCCCAGCATTTT; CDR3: CASNLQQAHQPQHF
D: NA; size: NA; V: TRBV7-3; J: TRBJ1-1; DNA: TGTGCCAGCAGCTTATCACAGCAAGAGACGAACACTGAAGCTTTCTTT; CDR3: CASSLSQQETNTEAFF
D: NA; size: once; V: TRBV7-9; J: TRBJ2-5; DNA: TGTGCCAGCAGCGCGGAGGAAGAAGAGACCCAGTACTTC; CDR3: CASSAEEEETQYF
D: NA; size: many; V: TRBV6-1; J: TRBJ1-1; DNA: TGTGCCAGCACCGGACTTGAAGCTTTCTTT; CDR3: CASTGLEAFF
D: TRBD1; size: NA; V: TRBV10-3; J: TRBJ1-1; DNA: TGTGCCATCGGGTGGGGACAGGGGTTGGGCACTGAAGCTTTCTTT; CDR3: CAIGWGQGLGTEAFF
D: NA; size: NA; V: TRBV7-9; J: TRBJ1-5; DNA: TGTGCCAGCAGCTTGGATGGTGAGGGCAGACAGCCCCAGCATTTT; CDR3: CASSLDGEGRQPQHF
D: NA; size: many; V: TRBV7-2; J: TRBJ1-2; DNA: TGTGCCAGCAGCTTCAGGGAGGGTGGCTACACCTTC; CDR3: CASSFREGGYTF
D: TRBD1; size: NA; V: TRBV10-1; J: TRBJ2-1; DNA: TGCGCCAGCAGTGAGTATCGGGACAGGGCTTATGATGAGCAGTTCTTC; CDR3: CASSEYRDRAYDEQFF
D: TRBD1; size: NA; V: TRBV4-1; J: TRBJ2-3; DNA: TGCGCCAGCAGGACAGGGACCCTCACAGATACGCAGTATTTT; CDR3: CASRTGTLTDTQYF
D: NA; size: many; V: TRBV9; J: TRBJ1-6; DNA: TGTGCCAGCAGCGTAGGGGGGGCAGGTAATTCACCCCTCCACTTT; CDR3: CASSVGGAGNSPLHF
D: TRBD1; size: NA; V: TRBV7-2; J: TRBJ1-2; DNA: TGTGCCAGCAGCTTCGTAGTCACAGGGGGTGGCTACACCTTC; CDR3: CASSFVVTGGGYTF
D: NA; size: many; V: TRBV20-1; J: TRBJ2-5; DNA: TGCAGTGCAGGGAGGTTGGGCAGGGGAGAGACCCAGTACTTC; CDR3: CSAGRLGRGETQYF
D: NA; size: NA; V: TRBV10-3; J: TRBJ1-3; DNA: TGTGCCATCAGTGAGCCCGTTGATAACACCATATATTTT; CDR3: CAISEPVDNTIYF
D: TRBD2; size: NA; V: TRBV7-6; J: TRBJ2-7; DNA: TGTGCCAGCAGTCCTAGCGGTAACACCGGGGAGCTGTACTTC; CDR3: CASSPSGNTGELYF
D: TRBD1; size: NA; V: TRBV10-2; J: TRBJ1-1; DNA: TGCGCCAGCAGGCAGGGGGAAATCACTGAAGTTTTCTTT; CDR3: CASRQGEITEVFF
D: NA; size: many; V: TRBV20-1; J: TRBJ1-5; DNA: TGCAGTGCTAGTCACGGCCCCAATCAGCCCCAGCATTTT; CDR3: CSASHGPNQPQHF
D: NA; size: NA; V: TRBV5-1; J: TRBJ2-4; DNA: TGCGCCAGCAGCTTGGCCGGGGGGCGAGTAAAGGGATGGGACATTCAGTACTTC; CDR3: CASSLAGGRVKGWDIQYF
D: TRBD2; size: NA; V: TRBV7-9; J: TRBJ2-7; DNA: TGTGCCAGCAGTTTGCGTCTAGCGGGGGGGCTTTTCGAGCAGTACTTC; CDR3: CASSLRLAGGLFEQYF
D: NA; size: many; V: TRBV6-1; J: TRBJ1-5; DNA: TGTGCCAGCAGTGGAGTCAGGGATAGCAATCAGCCCCAGCATTTT; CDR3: CASSGVRDSNQPQHF
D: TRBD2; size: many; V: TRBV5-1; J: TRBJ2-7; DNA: TGCGCCAGCAGCTTGGCGGCTGTAGCGGGAGCCGGGGAGCAGTACTTC; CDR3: CASSLAAVAGAGEQYF
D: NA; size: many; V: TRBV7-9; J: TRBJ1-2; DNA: TGTGCCAGCAGCTTAGAGGCAGGACTCTATGGCTACACCTTC; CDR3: CASSLEAGLYGYTF
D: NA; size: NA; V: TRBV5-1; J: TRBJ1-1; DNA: TGCGCCAGCAGCTTGGACCCAGGATTAGCCGGGGCGCGGACTGAAGCTTTCTTT; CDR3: CASSLDPGLAGARTEAFF
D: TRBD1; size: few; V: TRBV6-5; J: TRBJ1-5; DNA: TGTGCCAGCAGTTACTCGGCAGGGGGTCGGCAGCCCCAGCATTTT; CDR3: CASSYSAGGRQPQHF
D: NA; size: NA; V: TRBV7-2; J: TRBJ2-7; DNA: TGTGCCAGCAGCTTCGGGCGGACCTCCGAGCAGTACTTC; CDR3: CASSFGRTSEQYF
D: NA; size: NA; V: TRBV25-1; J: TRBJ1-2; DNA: TGTGCCAGCGCGCCTGCAGGGTTCAACTATGGCTACACCTTC; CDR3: CASAPAGFNYGYTF
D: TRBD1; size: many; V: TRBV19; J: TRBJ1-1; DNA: TGTGCCAGTAGTTGGGAGGACAGGAAAGCTTTCTTT; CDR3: CASSWEDRKAFF
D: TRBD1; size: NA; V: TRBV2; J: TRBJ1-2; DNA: TGTGCCAGCAGTGAAAGGGACAGAGGTGGCTACACCTTC; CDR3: CASSERDRGGYTF
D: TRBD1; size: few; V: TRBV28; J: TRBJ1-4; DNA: TGTGCCAGCAGTTTAAGGGACAGGGCCAGAAAACTGTTTTTT; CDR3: CASSLRDRARKLFF
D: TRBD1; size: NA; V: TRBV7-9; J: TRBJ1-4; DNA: TGTGCCAGCAGCTCGTCGCGGACAGGGGGTGAAAAACTGTTTTTT; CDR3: CASSSSRTGGEKLFF
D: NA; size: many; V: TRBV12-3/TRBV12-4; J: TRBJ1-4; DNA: TGTGCCAGCAGATGGGCCCTGGCGGAAAAACTGTTTTTT; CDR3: CASRWALAEKLFF
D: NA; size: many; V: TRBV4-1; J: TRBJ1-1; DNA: TGCGCCAGCAGCCAACCTCGGGCCATTCGTGGCCCCACTGAAGCTTTCTTT; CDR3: CASSQPRAIRGPTEAFF
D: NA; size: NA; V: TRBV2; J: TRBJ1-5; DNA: TGTGCCAGCAGTGAACAAGGAGAGCAGCCCCAGCATTTT; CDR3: CASSEQGEQPQHF
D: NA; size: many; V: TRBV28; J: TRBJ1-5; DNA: TGTGCCAGCAGTTTGGTCGGGTTCAATCAGCCCCAGCATTTT; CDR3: CASSLVGFNQPQHF
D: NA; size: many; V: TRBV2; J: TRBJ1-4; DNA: TGTGCCAGCAGTAGGGCAGGGGATAATGAAAAACTGTTTTTT; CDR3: CASSRAGDNEKLFF
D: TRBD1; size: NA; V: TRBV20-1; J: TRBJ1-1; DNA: TGCAGTGCCACCGAAGGGGGCGCGGGAACTGAAGCTTTCTTT; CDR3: CSATEGGAGTEAFF
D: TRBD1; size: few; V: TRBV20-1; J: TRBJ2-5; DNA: TGCAGTGCTAGAGGGCTAGGGACAGGGACCCAGTACTTC; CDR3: CSARGLGTGTQYF